What follows are 20 T cell receptor beta chains derived from one specimen sequenced in a study of blood T cell repertoires in COVID-19. Generated by immunoSEQ multiplex PCR, the TCRdb table keeps only in-frame clones and is missing some. The data contain approximately 230,000 clones, roughly 89% of them seen just once; the ten biggest clones take up 2.2%. The sample consisted of peripheral blood. Receptors were obtained from a man aged 25 to 40 who had recovered from COVID-19.

This sequence joins TRBV29-1 and TRBJ1-2; D call uncertain. The CDR3 has 13 amino acids. Germline V CDR1 and CDR2: SQVTM, ANQGSEA. Trimming shortened V by 4 bases and J by 0 bases, and 9 bases separated the two germline ends. The CDR3 is CSVGAGPNYGYTF. CDR3 nucleotides: TGCAGCGTTGGGGCAGGCCCTAACTATGGCTACACCTTC.

The chain links TRBV19 to TRBJ1-5; TRBD1 is a possible D gene (5 bases). The CDR3 covers 11 residues. Germline V gene lookup returns CDR1 LNHDA and CDR2 SQIVND (reference sequence). Trimming took 3 bases from V and 10 from J, leaving 7 bases between them. The CDR3 DNA sequence: TGTGCCAGTAGTATGGGGGGACCCCAGCATTTT. This codes for CASSMGGPQHF. Drawing the rest from reference TRBV19 and TRBJ1-5, the complete variable domain is DGGITQSPKYLFRKEGQNVTLSCEQNLNHDAMYWYRQDPGQGLRLIYYSQIVNDFQKGDIAEGYSVSREKKESFPLTVTSAQKNPTAFYLCASSMGGPQHFGDGTRLSIL.

This chain uses TRBV6-5 with TRBJ1-2; D may be TRBD1 (5 bases). Germline CDR1 and CDR2: MNHEY and SVGAGI. This CDR3 region has 13 residues. V shed 6 bases and J shed 8 bases, with 16 bases lying between them. CDR3 loop: CASRSHDSKGYTF. In nucleotides, the CDR3 is TGTGCCAGCAGATCCCATGACAGTAAAGGCTACACCTTC.

This clone was detected a few times. The CDR3 DNA is TGTGCCAGCTCACCCCTACAGGGCAGCACAGATACGCAGTATTTT. It is translated as CASSPLQGSTDTQYF. The rearrangement links TRBV18 to TRBJ2-3, with D perhaps TRBD1 (6 bases). This CDR3 is 15 amino acids long. CDR1 is KGHSH and CDR2 is LQKENI in the germline V gene. Trimming cost V 3 bases and J 0 bases, with 10 bases left between them.

The J gene is TRBJ2-5, the V gene TRBV2; D is perhaps TRBD1 (5 bases). The V gene lost 0 bases and the J gene lost 4 bases, with 21 bases spanning the gap. The germline CDR1 and CDR2 sequences are SNHLY and FYNNEI. The CDR3 spans 18 residues. The CDR3 nucleotides read TGTGCCAGCAGTGAAGCAATCACAGGTTCCCCCCTAAGAGAGACCCAGTACTTC. Protein: CASSEAITGSPLRETQYF.

This clone was observed once. V usage is TRBV9 and J usage is TRBJ2-1; 9 bases are shared with TRBD2. The CDR3 is made up of 15 amino acids. Germline CDR1 and CDR2: SGDLS and YYNGEE. V lost 3 bases to trimming and J lost 6 bases; unmatched junction nucleotides: 7. The CDR3 here is CASSDRLADFNEQFF. DNA of the CDR3: TGTGCCAGCAGCGACCGACTAGCGGATTTCAATGAGCAGTTCTTC.

This chain joins TRBV16 and TRBJ2-7, with D perhaps TRBD1 (6 bases). This CDR3 spans 12 amino acids. Between the trimmed V and J ends, which lost 2 bases and 6 bases, there was a span of 8 bases. Germline assignment: CDR1 KGHSY and CDR2 FQNENV. The CDR3 DNA follows: TGTGCCAGCAGCCAACAGGGGCTCGAGCAGTACTTC. The encoded protein is CASSQQGLEQYF.

V and J are TRBV7-8 and TRBJ2-3, with TRBD2 identical over 7 bases. CDR3 length: 14 residues. The germline V gene has CDR1 SGHVS and CDR2 FQNEAQ. V trimming: 2 bases; J trimming: 5 bases; junction bases outside the gene matches: 4. As DNA, the CDR3 is TGTGCCAGCAGCTTATTGTCGGGGGGAGATACGCAGTATTTT. The encoded protein is CASSLLSGGDTQYF.

This chain joins TRBV6-5 and TRBJ1-5, with 7 nucleotides matching TRBD1. The J segment lost 4 bases and the V segment lost 6 bases, leaving 6 bases of the junction unmatched. CDR1 and CDR2 (germline): MNHEY, SVGAGI. CDR3 size: 14 residues. The CDR3 here is CASSRGQTNQPQHF. The CDR3 coding sequence is TGTGCCAGCAGCCGGGGACAGACGAATCAGCCCCAGCATTTT.

This chain connects TRBV18 to TRBJ1-1; D remains ambiguous. This CDR3 is built from 15 residues. The V and J ends lost 3 bases and 10 bases respectively, with 21 bases between them. Germline CDR1 KGHSH, CDR2 LQKENI. CDR3 loop: CASSPPSLAAHGAFF. The CDR3 DNA reads as TGTGCCAGCTCACCCCCCAGCCTAGCGGCCCATGGAGCTTTCTTT.

In DNA, the CDR3 is TGCGCCAGCAGCCATGGGGACAGGGGAAAAGAGCTGTTTTTT. Translation: CASSHGDRGKELFF. The V and J genes are TRBV5-1 and TRBJ2-2; 10 bases agree with TRBD1. CDR1 and CDR2 from the germline V gene are SGHRS and YFSETQ. Trimming cost V 4 bases and J 11 bases; bases outside gene matches: 8. The CDR3 extends over 14 amino acids.

This sequence joins TRBV11-3 and TRBJ2-3, with TRBD2 matching over 14 bases. The V segment lost 1 base and the J segment 2 bases; nucleotides outside the gene matches: 2. The germline V gene encodes CDR1 SGHNT and CDR2 YENEEA. The CDR3 consists of 17 residues. Here the CDR3 reads CASSLGTSGGHTDTQYF. As DNA, the CDR3 is TGTGCCAGCAGCTTAGGGACTAGCGGGGGGCACACAGATACGCAGTATTTT.

The rearrangement uses TRBV12-5 and TRBJ1-1; no definite D call. V was shortened by 3 bases and J by 5 bases, with 7 bases between the two germline ends. The CDR3 extends over 12 amino acids. Germline CDR1 LGHNT, CDR2 FRNRAP. CDR3: CASGFPRTEAFF. CDR3 nucleotides: TGTGCTAGTGGTTTTCCCAGGACTGAAGCTTTCTTT. The whole variable domain, remainder taken from reference TRBV12-5 and TRBJ1-1, is DARVTQTPRHKVTEMGQEVTMRCQPILGHNTVFWYRQTMMQGLELLAYFRNRAPLDDSGMPKDRFSAEMPDATLATLKIQPSEPRDSAVYFCASGFPRTEAFFGQGTRLTVV.

Concerning this clone itself: A read error may produce the germline difference seen at one junction end. The J gene is TRBJ2-3, the V gene TRBV6-5, with 7 nucleotides matching TRBD1. CDR1 is MNHEY and CDR2 is SVGAGI in the germline V gene. The CDR3 has 14 residues. CDR3 coding DNA: TGTGCCAGCATTTACGGACAGGATAGAGATACGCAGTATTTT. Protein sequence: CASIYGQDRDTQYF.

The genes are TRBV11-2 and TRBJ2-3, with 9 bases matching TRBD2. V was clipped by 1 base and J by 1 base; unmatched bases: 6. CDR1 is SGHAT and CDR2 is FQNNGV in the germline V gene. This CDR3 contains 17 residues. CDR3 sequence reads: CASSLGASGEGTDTQYF. CDR3 DNA sequence: TGTGCCAGCAGCTTAGGAGCTAGCGGGGAAGGCACAGATACGCAGTATTTT.

Here the CDR3 reads CASSTPLMRGITDTQYF. DNA for the CDR3: TGTGCCAGCAGTACTCCCCTGATGCGGGGGATCACAGATACGCAGTATTTT. The rearrangement uses TRBV6-2 or TRBV6-3 and TRBJ2-3; 7 bases line up with TRBD2. The germline CDR1 and CDR2 sequences are MNHEY and SVGEGT. Trimming removed 5 bases from V and 2 bases from J; junction bases left unmatched: 13. This CDR3 is built from 17 residues.

CDR3 protein: CASSQIYPTGGQPQHF. CDR3 DNA sequence: TGTGCCAGCAGCCAAATCTACCCTACGGGGGGTCAGCCCCAGCATTTT. The rearrangement joins TRBV3-1 (or the pseudogene TRBV3-2) to TRBJ1-5; the D gene is possibly TRBD1 (5 bases). The CDR3 runs 16 residues. Germline V gives CDR1 LGHDT, CDR2 YNNKEL (reference sequence). Trimming shortened V by 2 bases and J by 6 bases, and 17 bases separated the two germline ends.

This chain connects TRBV6-5 to TRBJ2-6; possible D gene TRBD2, 5 bases. This CDR3 is 15 amino acids long. The germline V gene encodes CDR1 MNHEY and CDR2 SVGAGI. With 2 bases removed from V and 2 bases from J, the gap between germline ends came to 7 bases. Here the CDR3 reads CASSYEGTGANVLTF. CDR3 nucleotide sequence: TGTGCCAGCAGTTACGAGGGTACTGGGGCCAACGTCCTGACTTTC.

J is TRBJ1-5 and V is TRBV23-1; D call uncertain. TRBV23-1 has ORF status, its function being uncertain. The CDR3 sequence is 18 residues long. V was clipped by 4 bases and J by 0 bases, with 19 bases between them. For the CDR3, the DNA is TGCGCCAGCAGTCTCCCCCCGGAGGGATCGATTAGCAATCAGCCCCAGCATTTT. Translating gives CASSLPPEGSISNQPQHF.

V is TRBV5-5 and J is TRBJ1-1; no clear D gene. Germline V gene sequence: CDR1 SGHKS, CDR2 YYEKEE (reference sequence). The CDR3 length is 16 residues. V was pared by 1 base and J by 0 bases, with 13 bases between. The CDR3 protein is CASSLTSAPLNTEAFF. Written as DNA, the CDR3 is TGTGCCAGCAGCTTGACAAGTGCACCTTTGAACACTGAAGCTTTCTTT.